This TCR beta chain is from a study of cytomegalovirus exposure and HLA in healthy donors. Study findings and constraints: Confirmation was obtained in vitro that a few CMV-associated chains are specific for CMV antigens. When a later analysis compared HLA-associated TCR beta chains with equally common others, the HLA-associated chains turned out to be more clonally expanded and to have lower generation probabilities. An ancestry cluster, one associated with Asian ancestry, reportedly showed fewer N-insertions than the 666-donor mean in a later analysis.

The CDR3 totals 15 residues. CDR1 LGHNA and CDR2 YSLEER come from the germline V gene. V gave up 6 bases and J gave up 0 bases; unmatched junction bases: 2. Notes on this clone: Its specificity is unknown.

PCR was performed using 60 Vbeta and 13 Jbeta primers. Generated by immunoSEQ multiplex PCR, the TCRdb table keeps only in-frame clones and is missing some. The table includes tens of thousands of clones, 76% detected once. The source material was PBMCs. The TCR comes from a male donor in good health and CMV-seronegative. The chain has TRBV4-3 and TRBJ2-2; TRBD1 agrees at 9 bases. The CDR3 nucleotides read TGCGCCAGCAGATGGGACAGGGCGAACACCGGGGAGCTGTTTTTT. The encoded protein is CASRWDRANTGELFF.